The rows below give T cell receptor beta chains drawn from one sample of a study of identical twins. Each CDR3 protein is one row after TCRdb ran MiXCR on the 5' RACE reads. The table lists about 700,000 distinct CDR3 sequences, 8.5% to 9% of them singletons, with roughly 0.97% in the top ten. These data are also associated with another study on yellow fever vaccine responses in identical twins.

The sample comprised PBMCs. These receptors all stem from a woman aged 18-35 years in good health. CDR3s include the opening cysteine and the closing phenylalanine or tryptophan. Fields, in order: D gene, J gene, V gene, clone size, CDR3 DNA, CDR3 protein. D genes are given only for firm matches. The listing skips clone size in some rows; elsewhere it reads once, few, many or a size class.

TRBD1	TRBJ1-2	TRBV2	many	TGTGCCAGCAGTGGGACAGGGAACTATGGCTACACCTTC	CASSGTGNYGYTF
NA	TRBJ1-6	TRBV2	few	TGTGCCAGCAGTGGGGCAGGGTGGAATTCACCCCTCCACTTT	CASSGAGWNSPLHF
TRBD2	TRBJ2-7	TRBV28	few	TGTGCCAGCAGTTTAGGGCGGGGGGGTGGATACGAGCAGTACTTC	CASSLGRGGGYEQYF
NA	TRBJ1-2	TRBV28	few	TGTGCCAGCTTCTTTAAGGGGTCCTATGGCTACACCTTC	CASFFKGSYGYTF
TRBD1	TRBJ2-2	TRBV2	NA	TGTGCCAGCAGACCCGACAGGGACCTTACCGGGGAGCTGTTTTTT	CASRPDRDLTGELFF
TRBD2	TRBJ2-1	TRBV7-9	many	TGTGCCAGCAGCTCCTGGGGGGGACTAGCGTGGCCTGAGCAGTTCTTC	CASSSWGGLAWPEQFF
NA	TRBJ1-2	TRBV4-1	many	TGCGCCAGCAGCCAAGATGCACAGTCTAACTATGGCTACACCTTC	CASSQDAQSNYGYTF
NA	TRBJ2-2	TRBV7-9	few	TGTGCCAGCAGCTCATCGGTGGCGGAAGCGAACACCGGGGAGCTGTTTTTT	CASSSSVAEANTGELFF
TRBD1	TRBJ1-5	TRBV28	NA	TGTGCCAGCAGTTTAAAGGGACAGGGTAACCGTCAGCCCCAGCATTTT	CASSLKGQGNRQPQHF
NA	TRBJ1-3	TRBV10-3	few	TGTGCCATCGGACTGGACGGCGCCTCTGGAAACACCATATATTTT	CAIGLDGASGNTIYF
NA	TRBJ1-1	TRBV2	few	TGTGCCAGCAGTGAGAGGGGCCTGAACACTGAAGCTTTCTTT	CASSERGLNTEAFF
TRBD1	TRBJ1-2	TRBV6-4	few	TGTGCCAGCAGTGAGCGGACAGGGGGTTATGGCTACACCTTC	CASSERTGGYGYTF
NA	TRBJ2-7	TRBV7-9	NA	TGTGCCAGCAGCGAGACCCTCGGACTCTCCTACGAGCAGTACTTC	CASSETLGLSYEQYF
NA	TRBJ2-2	TRBV19	once	TGTGCCAGTAGTCTAAGGGCCGTCCGGGGCACCGGGGAGCTGTTTTTT	CASSLRAVRGTGELFF
TRBD2	TRBJ2-3	TRBV29-1	few	TGCAGCGTCATAGCGGGATCCGCAGATACGCAGTATTTT	CSVIAGSADTQYF
NA	TRBJ2-5	TRBV15	many	TGTGCCACCAGCACTTTTGGGGGGGAGACCCAGTACTTC	CATSTFGGETQYF
TRBD1	TRBJ2-1	TRBV4-1	few	TGCGCCAGCAGCCAAGATTATCAAGAGGGGACCGGGACAGGAGACAATGAGCAGTTCTTC	CASSQDYQEGTGTGDNEQFF
TRBD2	TRBJ2-1	TRBV7-9	NA	TGTGCCAGCAGCTTAGATGTACTAGCGGGGTACAATGAGCAGTTCTTC	CASSLDVLAGYNEQFF
NA	TRBJ2-2	TRBV28	many	TGTGCCAGCAGCCCCTGGGCGGGCACCGGGGAGCTGTTTTTT	CASSPWAGTGELFF
TRBD2	TRBJ2-3	TRBV7-2	many	TGTGCCAGCAGCTTCGGGGGGAGTAGGGACACAGATACGCAGTATTTT	CASSFGGSRDTDTQYF
TRBD2	TRBJ2-7	TRBV11-2	NA	TGTGCCAGCAGCTCAGCGGGAGTTAGATCCTACGAGCAGTACTTC	CASSSAGVRSYEQYF
NA	TRBJ2-7	TRBV20-1	few	TGCAGTGCTAGAGATCGGGTCGACAGCGAGCAGTACTTC	CSARDRVDSEQYF
NA	TRBJ1-1	TRBV28	NA	TGTGCCAGCAGTGTGCGGGGGTTGCCTGAAGCTTTCTTT	CASSVRGLPEAFF
NA	TRBJ2-7	TRBV20-1	NA	TGCAGTGCTCGACCCCAGTACGAGCAGTACTTC	CSARPQYEQYF
NA	TRBJ1-2	TRBV20-1	NA	TGCAGTGCTGCCGTCGGGCAGGGCTACACCTTC	CSAAVGQGYTF
NA	TRBJ2-3	TRBV25-1	few	TGTGCCAGCAACCCAGGGGGAGGTACGCAGTATTTT	CASNPGGGTQYF
TRBD1	TRBJ2-1	TRBV24-1	NA	TGTGCCACCAGTAAATCGGGACAGGGGGTCAATGAGCAGTTCTTC	CATSKSGQGVNEQFF
TRBD1	TRBJ2-1	TRBV6-1	few	TGTGCCAGCAGTCTCACAGGGGCCTCCTACAATGAGCAGTTCTTC	CASSLTGASYNEQFF
NA	TRBJ2-7	TRBV11-1	NA	TGTGCCAGCAGCCCAGGGGAGACGGGACAACTATACGAGCAGTACTTC	CASSPGETGQLYEQYF
NA	TRBJ2-5	TRBV4-3	many	TGCGCCAGCAGCCAAGGTTCCCTGACCAAAGAGACCCAGTACTTC	CASSQGSLTKETQYF
NA	TRBJ2-3	TRBV5-1	NA	TGCGCCAGCAGACGGGGGTATACGTCGGATACGCAGTATTTT	CASRRGYTSDTQYF
TRBD2	TRBJ2-5	TRBV28	NA	TGTGCCAGCAGTTTACTAGCGGGAGGGATTCAAGAGACCCAGTACTTC	CASSLLAGGIQETQYF
NA	TRBJ2-7	TRBV11-2	many	TGTGCCAGCAGCCCTAATGTGGACGAGCACTACGAGCAGTACTTC	CASSPNVDEHYEQYF
TRBD1	TRBJ2-7	TRBV5-1	few	TGCGCCAGCAGCTTGTCGTTCGGGACAGGGAACTACGAGCAGTACTTC	CASSLSFGTGNYEQYF
TRBD2	TRBJ2-7	TRBV3-1	few	TGTGCCAGCAGCCTGACTAGCGGGAGGTCAAAAAGCTCCTACGAGCAGTACTTC	CASSLTSGRSKSSYEQYF
TRBD1	TRBJ2-7	TRBV28	NA	TGTGCCAGCAGTTCAGGCCCTCCGACAGGGGGGCACTTC	CASSSGPPTGGHF
NA	TRBJ1-2	TRBV12-3/TRBV12-4	many	TGTGCCAGCAGTAACCGCAGGGACGCCCACGGCTACACCTTC	CASSNRRDAHGYTF
NA	TRBJ2-7	TRBV18	few	TGTGCCAGCTCGAATCTTCAGGGCAGGCTTAGCGAGCAGTACTTC	CASSNLQGRLSEQYF
TRBD2	TRBJ2-1	TRBV6-5	NA	TGTGCCAGCAGTTTCCAGGGACTAGCACCATACAATGAGCAGTTCTTC	CASSFQGLAPYNEQFF
TRBD1	TRBJ2-2	TRBV3-1	few	TGTGCCAGCAGCCAAGTAGTCCTTTCCCGAGGGGGCCGCAACACCGGGGAGCTGTTTTTT	CASSQVVLSRGGRNTGELFF
NA	TRBJ2-7	TRBV7-2	few	TGTGCCAGCGCCCGACCCGGGTTGGGTCCTTACGAGCAGTACTTC	CASARPGLGPYEQYF
TRBD1	TRBJ1-2	TRBV4-2	many	TGTGCCAGCAGCCAGGAGGACAGGACTTCGACATATGGCTACACCTTC	CASSQEDRTSTYGYTF
TRBD2	TRBJ2-7	TRBV27	many	TGTGCCAGCAGTCCCCCGGGACTAGCGCCCGGGTCCTACGAGCAGTACTTC	CASSPPGLAPGSYEQYF
NA	TRBJ1-5	TRBV19	NA	TGTGCCAGTAGTACCACCGCAGGGAACCAATATCAGCCCCAGCATTTT	CASSTTAGNQYQPQHF
NA	TRBJ1-4	TRBV3-1	few	TGTGCCAGCAGCCTTGGCAGGGAAAATGAAAAACTGTTTTTT	CASSLGRENEKLFF